The rows below give T cell receptor beta chains drawn from one sample of a study of blood T cell repertoires in COVID-19. TCRdb keeps only in-frame clones here, not all; method: immunoSEQ multiplex PCR. The repertoire consists of about 280,000 clones, with approximately 80% occurring once and the leading ten covering 4.5% to 6%. The specimen sequenced was PBMCs or T cells enriched from blood (not recorded which). Receptor source: a middle-aged man who had been exposed to COVID-19. The CDR3 runs from the conserved cysteine through the conserved F or W. Each record gives: V gene, D gene, J gene, clone size, CDR3 DNA, CDR3 protein. The D gene is left open where the match is weak. For some rows the clone size is stated as once, few or many, or as a class when expanded; others skip it.

>TRBV30|-|TRBJ2-3|-
TGTGCCTGGAGCAGAGGGTCAAGCACAGATACGCAGTATTTT
CAWSRGSSTDTQYF
>TRBV7-9|TRBD1|TRBJ2-7|-
TGTGCCAGCAGCTTGGGACAGTGGGACGAGCAGTACTTC
CASSLGQWDEQYF
>TRBV6-5|-|TRBJ1-1|-
TGTGCCAGCAGCTCAGGGGTGGTCGCTGAAGCTTTCTTT
CASSSGVVAEAFF
>TRBV2|-|TRBJ2-3|-
TGTGCCAGCAGAGAAGGGCTGGATACGCAGTATTTT
CASREGLDTQYF
>TRBV29-1|-|TRBJ2-7|few
TGCAGCGTTGGGACTTCCTACGAGCAGTACTTC
CSVGTSYEQYF
>TRBV6-5|TRBD1|TRBJ2-2|-
TGTGCCAGCAGTCACGGACAGGGAGGATCAGGGGAGCTGTTTTTT
CASSHGQGGSGELFF
>TRBV7-9|-|TRBJ2-2|-
TGTGCCAGCAGCTTATTAGGAGGGGCGGCCGGGGAGCTGTTTTTT
CASSLLGGAAGELFF
>TRBV5-4|-|TRBJ2-2|few
TGTGCCAGCAGCTTTGGACAGTACACCGGGGAGCTGTTTTTT
CASSFGQYTGELFF
>TRBV2|TRBD1|TRBJ2-2|-
TGTGCCAGCAGTTATACCGGGACAGGGTACACCGGGGAGCTGTTTTTT
CASSYTGTGYTGELFF
>TRBV18|TRBD2|TRBJ2-7|-
TGTGCCAGCTCACCCTCGATGGGGGGGGGAACCTACGAGCAGTACTTC
CASSPSMGGGTYEQYF
>TRBV11-2|TRBD2|TRBJ2-5|-
TGTGCCAGCAGCTTAGGGGGACTAGCGGGAGGAGGGAGGGAGACCCAGTACTTC
CASSLGGLAGGGRETQYF
>TRBV19|TRBD1|TRBJ2-7|-
TGTGCCAGTAGTATAGCCGGGACAGGGGGCAACGAGCAGTACTTC
CASSIAGTGGNEQYF
>TRBV7-9|TRBD1|TRBJ1-2|-
TGTGCCAGCAGCTTAGGACAGGGCGATACCTATGGCTACACCTTC
CASSLGQGDTYGYTF
>TRBV6-2/TRBV6-3|TRBD2|TRBJ2-3|-
TGTGCCAGCAGTTCCGGGACTAGCGGGAGGGGGACGGATACGCAGTATTTT
CASSSGTSGRGTDTQYF
>TRBV24-1|-|TRBJ2-2|-
TGTGCCACCAGTGACAGGACAGTCGGGGAGCTGTTTTTT
CATSDRTVGELFF
>TRBV28|TRBD2|TRBJ2-3|few
TGTGCCAGCAGTTTCGCGGGAGGGCTCGCAGATACGCAGTATTTT
CASSFAGGLADTQYF
>TRBV5-1|TRBD2|TRBJ2-3|once
TGCGCCAGCAGCTTGACTAGCGGGAGTGCAGATACGCAGTATTTT
CASSLTSGSADTQYF
>TRBV18|-|TRBJ2-7|few
TGTGCCAGCTCACCTGGAGGGGCGCGGGGTAGGGAGCAGTACTTC
CASSPGGARGREQYF
>TRBV12-3/TRBV12-4|-|TRBJ2-1|-
TGTGCCAGCAGCTTTACTAGTAGCAATGAGCAGTTCTTC
CASSFTSSNEQFF
>TRBV6-5|-|TRBJ1-4|-
TGTGCCAGCAATTCGGTCCTTAATGAAAAACTGTTTTTT
CASNSVLNEKLFF
>TRBV7-3|TRBD1|TRBJ1-1|-
TGTGCCAGCAGCCCGAAGGGCGTGCGACAGGGGGCGGATGAAGCTTTCTTT
CASSPKGVRQGADEAFF
>TRBV7-3|-|TRBJ1-1|-
TGTGCCAGCAGCTTAGCGAGGGGGGGCTGGACTGAAGCTTTCTTT
CASSLARGGWTEAFF
>TRBV7-3|TRBD2|TRBJ2-4|-
TGTGCCAGCAGTCCGACTAGCGCCTTAGCCAAAAACATTCAGTACTTC
CASSPTSALAKNIQYF
>TRBV6-5|-|TRBJ2-1|once
TGTGCCAGCGTCAAGGGGGACTCCTACAATGAGCAGTTCTTC
CASVKGDSYNEQFF
>TRBV5-1|-|TRBJ2-3|-
TGCGCCAGCAGCCCAGGCGAGCCCACAGATACGCAGTATTTT
CASSPGEPTDTQYF
>TRBV6-5|-|TRBJ2-7|once
TGTGCCAGCAGACGACAGACATCAGCACCCTACGAGCAGTACTTC
CASRRQTSAPYEQYF